This record looks at one T cell receptor (beta chain) sequence and its context. Its antigen is not identified. They ran version v3.0 of the immunoSEQ assay at survey level. Clones were read by immunoSEQ multiplex PCR, and TCRdb kept only the in-frame ones, dropping some. Here the sample spans 15,000 to 20,000 clones, roughly 90% being singletons. These data are taken from a study of long-term antiretroviral therapy in people with HIV. Study-wide findings and caveats: Repertoires from HIV showed CDR3 length ranges narrower than those of controls. Adherence to ART, viral resistance and therapy changes lacked any data.

The starting material was unsorted PBMCs, obtained 0.7 years before starting antiretroviral therapy. The TCR sequence derives from a middle-aged man with HIV.

CDR3 amino acids: CASSQEVVHEQYF. CDR3 DNA: TGTGCCAGCAGCCAAGAAGTTGTCCACGAGCAGTACTTC. The J gene is TRBJ2-7, the V gene TRBV14; D remains ambiguous. Between the trimmed V and J ends, which lost 0 bases and 5 bases, there was a span of 8 bases. The CDR3 totals 13 residues. The germline V gene has CDR1 SGHDN and CDR2 FVKESK.